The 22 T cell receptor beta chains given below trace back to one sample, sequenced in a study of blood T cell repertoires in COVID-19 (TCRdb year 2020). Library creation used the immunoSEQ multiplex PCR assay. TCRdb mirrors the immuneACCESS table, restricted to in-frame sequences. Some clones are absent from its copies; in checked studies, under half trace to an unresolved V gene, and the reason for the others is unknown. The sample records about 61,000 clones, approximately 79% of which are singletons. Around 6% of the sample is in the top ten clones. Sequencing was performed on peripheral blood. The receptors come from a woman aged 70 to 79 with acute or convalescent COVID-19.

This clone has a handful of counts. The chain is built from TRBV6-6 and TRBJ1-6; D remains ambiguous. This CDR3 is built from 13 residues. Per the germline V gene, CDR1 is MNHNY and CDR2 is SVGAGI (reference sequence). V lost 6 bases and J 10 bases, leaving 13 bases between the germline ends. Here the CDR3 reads CASSLDGESPLHF. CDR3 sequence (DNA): TGTGCCAGCAGCCTAGACGGGGAGTCACCCCTCCACTTT.

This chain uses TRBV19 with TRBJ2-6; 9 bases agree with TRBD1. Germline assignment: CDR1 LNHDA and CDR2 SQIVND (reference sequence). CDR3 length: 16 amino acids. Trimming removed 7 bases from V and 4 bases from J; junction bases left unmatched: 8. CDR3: CASKRDREAGANVLTF. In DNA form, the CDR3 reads TGTGCCAGTAAGAGGGACAGGGAAGCAGGGGCCAACGTCCTGACTTTC.

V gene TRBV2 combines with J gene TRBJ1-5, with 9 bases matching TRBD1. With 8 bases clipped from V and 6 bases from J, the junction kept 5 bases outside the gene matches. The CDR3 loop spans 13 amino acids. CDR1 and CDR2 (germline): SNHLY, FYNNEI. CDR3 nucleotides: TGTGCCAGCCAGACAGGGGGTCTTCAGCCCCAGCATTTT. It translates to CASQTGGLQPQHF. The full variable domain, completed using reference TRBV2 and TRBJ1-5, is EPEVTQTPSHQVTQMGQEVILRCVPISNHLYFYWYRQILGQKVEFLVSFYNNEISEKSEIFDDQFSVERPDGSNFTLKIRSTKLEDSAMYFCASQTGGLQPQHFGDGTRLSIL.

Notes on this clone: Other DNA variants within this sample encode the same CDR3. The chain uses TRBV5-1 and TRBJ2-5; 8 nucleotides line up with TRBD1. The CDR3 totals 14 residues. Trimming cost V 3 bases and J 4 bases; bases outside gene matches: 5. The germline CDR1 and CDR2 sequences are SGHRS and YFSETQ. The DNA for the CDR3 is TGCGCCAGCAGCTCCGGACAGGGAGGAGAGACCCAGTACTTC. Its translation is CASSSGQGGETQYF.

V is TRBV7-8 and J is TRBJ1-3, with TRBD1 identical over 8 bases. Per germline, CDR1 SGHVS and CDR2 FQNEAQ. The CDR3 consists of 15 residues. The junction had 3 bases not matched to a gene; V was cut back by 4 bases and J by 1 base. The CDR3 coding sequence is TGTGCCAGCAGCTCAGGGGGCGGATCTGGAAACACCATATATTTT. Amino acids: CASSSGGGSGNTIYF.

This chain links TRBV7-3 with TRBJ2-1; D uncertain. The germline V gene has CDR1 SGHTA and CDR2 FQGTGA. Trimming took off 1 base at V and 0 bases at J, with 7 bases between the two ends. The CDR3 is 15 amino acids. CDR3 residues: CASSLIPSSYNEQFF. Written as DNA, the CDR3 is TGTGCCAGCAGCTTAATACCCAGCTCCTACAATGAGCAGTTCTTC.

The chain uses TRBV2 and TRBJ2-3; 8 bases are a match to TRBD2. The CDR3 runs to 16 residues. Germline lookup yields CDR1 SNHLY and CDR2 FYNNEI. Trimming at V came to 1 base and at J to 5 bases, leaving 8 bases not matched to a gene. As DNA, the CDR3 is TGTGCCAGCAGTGAAGGAAGGGCGGGGGGCAAAGATACGCAGTATTTT. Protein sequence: CASSEGRAGGKDTQYF.

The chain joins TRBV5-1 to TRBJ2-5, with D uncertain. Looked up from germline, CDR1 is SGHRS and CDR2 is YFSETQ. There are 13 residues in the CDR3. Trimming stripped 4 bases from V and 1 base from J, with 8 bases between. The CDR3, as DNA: TGCGCCAGCAGCACAACACCCCAAGAGACCCAGTACTTC. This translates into CASSTTPQETQYF.

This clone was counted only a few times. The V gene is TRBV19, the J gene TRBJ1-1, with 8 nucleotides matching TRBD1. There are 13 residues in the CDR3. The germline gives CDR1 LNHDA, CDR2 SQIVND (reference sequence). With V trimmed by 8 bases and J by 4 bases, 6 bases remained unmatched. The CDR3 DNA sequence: TGTGCCAGTCTACAGGGGGTCGGCACTGAAGCTTTCTTT. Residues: CASLQGVGTEAFF. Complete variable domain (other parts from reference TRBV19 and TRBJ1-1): DGGITQSPKYLFRKEGQNVTLSCEQNLNHDAMYWYRQDPGQGLRLIYYSQIVNDFQKGDIAEGYSVSREKKESFPLTVTSAQKNPTAFYLCASLQGVGTEAFFGQGTRLTVV.

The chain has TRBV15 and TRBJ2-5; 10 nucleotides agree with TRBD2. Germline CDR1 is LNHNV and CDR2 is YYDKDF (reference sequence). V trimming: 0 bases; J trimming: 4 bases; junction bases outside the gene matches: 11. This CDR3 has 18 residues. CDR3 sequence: CATSRDRASGGPRETQYF. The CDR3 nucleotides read TGTGCCACCAGCAGAGATCGGGCTAGCGGGGGCCCCAGAGAGACCCAGTACTTC.

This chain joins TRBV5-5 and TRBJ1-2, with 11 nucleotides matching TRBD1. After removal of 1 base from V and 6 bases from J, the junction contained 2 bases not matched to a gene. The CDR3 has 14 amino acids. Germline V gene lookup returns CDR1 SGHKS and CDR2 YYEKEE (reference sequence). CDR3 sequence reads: CASSLWTGGDGYTF. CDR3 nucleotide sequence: TGTGCCAGCAGCTTGTGGACAGGGGGCGATGGCTACACCTTC.

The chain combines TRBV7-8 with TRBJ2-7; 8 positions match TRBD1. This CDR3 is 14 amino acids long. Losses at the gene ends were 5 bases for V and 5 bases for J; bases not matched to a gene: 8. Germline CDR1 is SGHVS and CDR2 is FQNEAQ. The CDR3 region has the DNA TGTGCCAGCAGCCCCCGGACAGGGATAAACGAGCAGTACTTC. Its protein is CASSPRTGINEQYF.

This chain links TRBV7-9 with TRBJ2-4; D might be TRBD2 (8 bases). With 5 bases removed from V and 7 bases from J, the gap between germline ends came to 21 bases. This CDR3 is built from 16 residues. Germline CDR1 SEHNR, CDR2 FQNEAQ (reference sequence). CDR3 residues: CASSAREGAGGNIQYF. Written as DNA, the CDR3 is TGTGCCAGCAGCGCCCGGGAGGGGGCTGGAGGGAACATTCAGTACTTC.

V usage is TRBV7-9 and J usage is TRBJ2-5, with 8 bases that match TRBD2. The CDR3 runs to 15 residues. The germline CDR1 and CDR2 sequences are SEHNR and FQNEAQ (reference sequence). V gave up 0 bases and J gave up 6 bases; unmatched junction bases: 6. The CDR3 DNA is TGTGCCAGCAGCTTAGCGGGGACTAGGGGAAAGACCCAGTACTTC. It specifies CASSLAGTRGKTQYF.

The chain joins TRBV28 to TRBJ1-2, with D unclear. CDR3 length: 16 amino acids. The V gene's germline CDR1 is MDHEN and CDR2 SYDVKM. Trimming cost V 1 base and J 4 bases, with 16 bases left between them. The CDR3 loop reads CASSLFRQSPSYGYTF. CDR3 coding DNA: TGTGCCAGCAGTTTATTTCGGCAGTCGCCTAGCTATGGCTACACCTTC.

The CDR3 nucleotides read TGCGCCAGCAGCCAAGTTGAAGAATTTTTAAGCGGGGCGAACACCGGGGAGCTGTTTTTT. Translating gives CASSQVEEFLSGANTGELFF. The gene calls are TRBV4-1 and TRBJ2-2; 7 bases are shared with TRBD2. Trimming at V came to 1 base and at J to 0 bases, leaving 14 bases not matched to a gene. CDR1 and CDR2 (germline): MGHRA, YSYEKL. The CDR3 extends over 20 amino acids.

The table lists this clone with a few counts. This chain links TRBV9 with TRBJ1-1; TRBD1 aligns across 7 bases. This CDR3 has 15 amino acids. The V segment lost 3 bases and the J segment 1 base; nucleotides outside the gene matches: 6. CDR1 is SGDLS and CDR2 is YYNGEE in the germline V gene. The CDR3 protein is CASSGEQGWNTEAFF. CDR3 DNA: TGTGCCAGCAGCGGGGAACAGGGGTGGAACACTGAAGCTTTCTTT. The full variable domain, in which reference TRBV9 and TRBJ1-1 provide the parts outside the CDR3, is DSGVTQTPKHLITATGQRVTLRCSPRSGDLSVYWYQQSLDQGLQFLIQYYNGEERAKGNILERFSAQQFPDLHSELNLSSLELGDSALYFCASSGEQGWNTEAFFGQGTRLTVV.

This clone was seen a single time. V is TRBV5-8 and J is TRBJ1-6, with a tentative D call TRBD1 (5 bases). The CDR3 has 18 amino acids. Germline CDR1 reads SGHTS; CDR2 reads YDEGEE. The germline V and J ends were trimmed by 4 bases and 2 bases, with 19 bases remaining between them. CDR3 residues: CASSQTEGGAAYNSPLHF. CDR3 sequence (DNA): TGTGCCAGCAGCCAGACGGAGGGAGGGGCGGCCTATAATTCACCCCTCCACTTT. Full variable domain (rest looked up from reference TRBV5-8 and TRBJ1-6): EAGVTQSPTHLIKTRGQQATLRCSPISGHTSVYWYQQALGLGLQFLLWYDEGEERNRGNFPPRFSGRQFPNYSSELNVNALELEDSALYLCASSQTEGGAAYNSPLHFGNGTRLTVT.

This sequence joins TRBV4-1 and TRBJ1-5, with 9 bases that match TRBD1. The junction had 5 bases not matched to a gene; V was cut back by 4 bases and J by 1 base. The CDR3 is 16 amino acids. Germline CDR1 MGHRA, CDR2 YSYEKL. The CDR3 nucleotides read TGCGCCAGCAGCCTACAGGGGGCGAAGAGCAATCAGCCCCAGCATTTT. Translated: CASSLQGAKSNQPQHF.

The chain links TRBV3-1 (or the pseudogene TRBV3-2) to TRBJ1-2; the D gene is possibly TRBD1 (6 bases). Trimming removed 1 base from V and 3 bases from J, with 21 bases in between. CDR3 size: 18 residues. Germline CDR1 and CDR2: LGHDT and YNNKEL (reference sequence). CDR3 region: CASSQGGGGGTTHYGYTF. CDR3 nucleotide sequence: TGTGCCAGCAGCCAAGGTGGGGGGGGCGGCACTACACACTATGGCTACACCTTC.

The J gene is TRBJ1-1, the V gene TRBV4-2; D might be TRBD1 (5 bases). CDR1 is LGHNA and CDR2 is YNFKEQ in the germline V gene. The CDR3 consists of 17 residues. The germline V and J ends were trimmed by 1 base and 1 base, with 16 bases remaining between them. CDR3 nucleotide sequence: TGTGCCAGCAGCCAAGTTAATCTAGGGGCTACGAACACTGAAGCTTTCTTT. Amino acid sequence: CASSQVNLGATNTEAFF.

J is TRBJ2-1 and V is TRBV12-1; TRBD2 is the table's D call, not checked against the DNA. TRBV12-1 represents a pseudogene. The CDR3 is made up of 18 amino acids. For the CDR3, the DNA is TGTGCCAGCAGCTTAAGATACAGGACTAGCGGGGGGGCCGTAGAGCAGTTCTTC. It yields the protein CASSLRYRTSGGAVEQFF.